Listed below are T cell receptor beta chains from one sample, sequenced in a study of identical twins. Using its own MiXCR run on the 5' RACE reads, TCRdb lists one record per CDR3 protein. The sample has about 340,000 distinct CDR3 sequences, roughly an eighth seen once. These data are also associated with another study on yellow fever vaccine responses in identical twins.

Sequencing used CD8+ T cells sorted from blood. The receptors stem from a young woman in good health. Both conserved end residues are part of each CDR3. A D gene is named only where the DNA matches it firmly. Clone size is stated in some rows and not others, as once, few, many or a class when expanded.

d_gene,abundance,v_gene,j_gene,CDR3aa,CDR3nt
NA,few,TRBV20-1,TRBJ2-1,CSATAEDTTYNEQFF,TGCAGTGCGACCGCCGAGGACACAACCTACAATGAGCAGTTCTTC
TRBD2,once,TRBV27,TRBJ2-3,CASSFTGTGGGAGADTQYF,TGTGCCAGCAGTTTCACGGGGACTGGCGGGGGGGCCGGGGCAGATACGCAGTATTTT
TRBD2,few,TRBV14,TRBJ2-1,CASSQFWREGNEQFF,TGTGCCAGCAGCCAATTTTGGCGGGAGGGCAATGAGCAGTTCTTC
NA,NA,TRBV15,TRBJ1-2,CATSRDPIVGNYGYTF,TGTGCCACCAGCAGAGACCCCATAGTTGGGAACTATGGCTACACCTTC
NA,few,TRBV11-2,TRBJ2-1,CASLEDGRIYEQFF,TGTGCCAGTTTGGAGGACGGGAGAATATATGAGCAGTTCTTC
NA,few,TRBV20-1,TRBJ2-2,CSATEDRELFF,TGCAGTGCTACCGAAGACCGGGAGCTGTTTTTT
TRBD1,NA,TRBV28,TRBJ1-1,CASTRGLEAFF,TGTGCCAGCACGAGGGGGCTCGAAGCTTTCTTT
TRBD2,few,TRBV20-1,TRBJ2-7,CSAGTSVSYEQYF,TGCAGTGCCGGGACTAGCGTTTCCTACGAGCAGTACTTC
NA,NA,TRBV2,TRBJ2-7,CASSDGSHEQYF,TGTGCCAGCAGTGACGGGAGCCACGAGCAGTACTTC
NA,few,TRBV5-1,TRBJ2-3,CASSLAPPGTDTQYF,TGCGCCAGCAGCTTGGCCCCCCCAGGCACAGATACGCAGTATTTT
NA,few,TRBV28,TRBJ2-3,CASSLGVGPAGDTQYF,TGTGCCAGCAGTTTAGGGGTAGGCCCTGCCGGAGATACGCAGTATTTT
NA,few,TRBV2,TRBJ2-1,CASPGVPLDEQFF,TGTGCCAGTCCCGGGGTACCGTTGGATGAGCAGTTCTTC
NA,NA,TRBV28,TRBJ2-3,CASKARSSGDTQYF,TGTGCCAGCAAGGCTAGATCTTCCGGCGATACGCAGTATTTT
TRBD2,few,TRBV24-1,TRBJ2-2,CATSEFGRFTGELFF,TGTGCCACCAGTGAATTCGGGAGGTTTACCGGGGAGCTGTTTTTT
NA,many,TRBV7-9,TRBJ2-2,CASSPRDPKITGELFF,TGTGCCAGCAGCCCCCGTGATCCCAAGATCACCGGGGAGCTGTTTTTT
TRBD1,few,TRBV13,TRBJ2-5,CASSEGGQPQETQYF,TGTGCCAGCAGCGAAGGGGGACAGCCTCAAGAGACCCAGTACTTC
NA,NA,TRBV29-1,TRBJ1-2,CSVEDRINYGYTF,TGCAGCGTTGAAGACAGAATTAACTATGGCTACACCTTC
NA,NA,TRBV13,TRBJ1-1,CASSGPSGSFF,TGTGCCAGCAGCGGGCCCTCGGGGTCTTTCTTT
NA,NA,TRBV4-1,TRBJ1-3,CASSQDSRSGNTIYF,TGCGCCAGCAGCCAAGACTCTCGCTCTGGAAACACCATATATTTT
TRBD1,few,TRBV29-1,TRBJ1-2,CSVPGQGNGYTF,TGCAGCGTCCCGGGACAGGGAAATGGCTACACCTTC
NA,NA,TRBV9,TRBJ2-3,CASSNKGWRDVADTQYF,TGTGCCAGCAGCAACAAGGGTTGGAGGGACGTGGCAGATACGCAGTATTTT
NA,many,TRBV4-1,TRBJ2-5,CASSQGGETQYF,TGCGCCAGCAGCCAAGGTGGGGAGACCCAGTACTTC
NA,NA,TRBV20-1,TRBJ2-1,CSARVRRWDQTHEQFF,TGCAGTGCTAGGGTCAGGAGGTGGGACCAAACCCATGAGCAGTTCTTC
TRBD2,few,TRBV29-1,TRBJ2-1,CSVEREEWTSGSNEQFF,TGCAGCGTTGAAAGGGAAGAGTGGACTAGCGGGAGCAATGAGCAGTTCTTC
TRBD1,NA,TRBV28,TRBJ2-1,CASSFGQGWYNEQFF,TGTGCCAGCAGTTTCGGACAGGGGTGGTACAATGAGCAGTTCTTC
NA,NA,TRBV6-5,TRBJ2-2,CASSYSTSGGELFF,TGTGCCAGCAGTTACTCGACGAGTGGAGGGGAGCTGTTTTTT
NA,NA,TRBV12-3/TRBV12-4,TRBJ1-1,CASNPGGVQAFF,TGTGCCAGCAACCCCGGGGGGGTGCAAGCTTTCTTT
NA,many,TRBV28,TRBJ2-1,CASKSGRPEQFF,TGTGCCAGCAAATCGGGACGGCCGGAGCAGTTCTTC
NA,few,TRBV12-3/TRBV12-4,TRBJ2-1,CASSQGRKTRYNEQFF,TGTGCCAGCAGCCAAGGACGGAAAACGCGTTACAATGAGCAGTTCTTC
NA,few,TRBV13,TRBJ2-1,CASSPTGTIENEQFF,TGTGCCAGCAGCCCTACCGGGACCATCGAGAATGAGCAGTTCTTC
NA,NA,TRBV12-3/TRBV12-4,TRBJ2-3,CASTPGSITDTQYF,TGTGCCAGCACCCCCGGGAGTATCACAGATACGCAGTATTTT
NA,NA,TRBV24-1,TRBJ2-7,CATSDGGLSYEQYF,TGTGCCACCAGTGATGGGGGTCTAAGCTACGAGCAGTACTTC